This T cell receptor (beta chain) was sequenced in a study of blood T cell repertoires in COVID-19. Germline CDR1 is LNHNV and CDR2 is YYDKDF (reference sequence). Trimming removed 3 bases from V and 4 bases from J; junction bases left unmatched: 9. The CDR3 spans 16 residues. Libraries were prepared by immunoSEQ multiplex PCR; TCRdb keeps only in-frame clonotypes and omits some of them. The sample includes approximately 100,000 clones, around 87% of them seen just once. The clonotype originates from a man between 50 and 59 years old with acute or convalescent COVID-19. The V and J genes are TRBV15 and TRBJ2-7; 10 bases fit TRBD1. The sequenced sample consisted of peripheral blood. CDR3 amino acids: CATSSLPGQGRYEQYF. Written as DNA, the CDR3 is TGTGCCACCAGCAGCCTACCGGGACAGGGGCGATACGAGCAGTACTTC.